Below are 22 T cell receptor beta chains sequenced from a single sample in a study of blood T cell repertoires in COVID-19. Sequenced by immunoSEQ multiplex PCR; TCRdb stores in-frame clones only, minus some. This table holds about 200,000 clones, roughly 84% found once. The sample was peripheral blood. These receptors were obtained from a woman older than 75 with acute or convalescent COVID-19.

The chain carries TRBV7-9 and TRBJ1-3, with D uncertain. In germline, CDR1 is SEHNR, CDR2 FQNEAQ (reference sequence). The V end lost 7 bases, the J end lost 0 bases, and 10 bases lay between the germline ends. This CDR3 is 14 amino acids long. CDR3 sequence reads: CASTGSFSGNTIYF. The CDR3 DNA is TGTGCCAGCACCGGCTCGTTCTCTGGAAACACCATATATTTT. The full variable domain, in which reference TRBV7-9 and TRBJ1-3 provide the parts outside the CDR3, is DTGVSQNPRHKITKRGQNVTFRCDPISEHNRLYWYRQTLGQGPEFLTYFQNEAQLEKSRLLSDRFSAERPKGSFSTLEIQRTEQGDSAMYLCASTGSFSGNTIYFGEGSWLTVV.

This clone has a single count. The chain has TRBV30 and TRBJ1-2; 8 bases agree with TRBD1. With V trimmed by 3 bases and J by 2 bases, 11 bases remained unmatched. CDR1 and CDR2 (germline): GTSNPN, SVGIG (reference sequence). This CDR3 comprises 16 residues. CDR3 residues: CAWRGTGGVLNYGYTF. CDR3 sequence (DNA): TGTGCCTGGAGGGGAACAGGGGGGGTATTAAACTATGGCTACACCTTC.

The count of this clone is one. Written as DNA, the CDR3 is TGTGCCAGCCGCCTTGACAACTCCTACGAGCAGTACTTC. It is translated as CASRLDNSYEQYF. J is TRBJ2-7 and V is TRBV25-1; D not resolved. The CDR3 is 13 amino acids. V was pared by 8 bases and J by 0 bases, with 11 bases between. CDR1 and CDR2 from the germline V gene are MGHDK and SYGVNS.

A note on this clone: The same CDR3 arises from other DNA sequences in this sample as well. The chain uses TRBV18 and TRBJ1-2; 8 positions match TRBD1. V gave up 3 bases and J gave up 4 bases; unmatched junction bases: 1. The length of the CDR3 is 13 residues. Germline V gene data show CDR1 as KGHSH and CDR2 as LQKENI. The CDR3 DNA follows: TGTGCCAGCTCACCGGACAGGGTCTATGGCTACACCTTC. Residues: CASSPDRVYGYTF.

A single count supports this clone. The V gene is TRBV6-7, the J gene TRBJ2-3, with 7 bases identical to TRBD2. TRBV6-7 is reported as an ORF; its role is uncertain. J was trimmed by 6 bases and V by 0 bases; bases with no gene match: 6. CDR3 length: 15 amino acids. The CDR3: CASSYSQTSCDTQYF. DNA for the CDR3: TGTGCCAGCAGTTACTCCCAGACTAGCTGTGATACGCAGTATTTT.

The genes are TRBV7-3 and TRBJ2-5; 7 nucleotides match TRBD1. CDR1 and CDR2 from the germline V gene are SGHTA and FQGTGA. The CDR3 sequence is 15 residues long. Trimming removed 8 bases from V and 1 base from J; junction bases left unmatched: 10. The CDR3 region has the DNA TGTGCCAGCTCCAACAGGGGTTGGGGCCAAGAGACCCAGTACTTC. Amino acid sequence: CASSNRGWGQETQYF. Supplemented by reference TRBV7-3 and TRBJ2-5, the full variable domain reads GAGVSQTPSNKVTEKGKYVELRCDPISGHTALYWYRQSLGQGPEFLIYFQGTGAADDSGLPNDRFFAVRPEGSVSTLKIQRTERGDSAVYLCASSNRGWGQETQYFGPGTRLLVL.

The chain uses TRBV28 and TRBJ1-1, with D perhaps TRBD1 (5 bases). The CDR3 consists of 16 residues. The V gene's germline CDR1 is MDHEN and CDR2 SYDVKM. V lost 4 bases and J lost 5, with 20 bases in between. The CDR3 sequence: CASSSLGGKGKTEAFF. For the CDR3, the DNA is TGTGCCAGCAGTTCCCTGGGGGGTAAGGGTAAAACTGAAGCTTTCTTT.

This clone appeared a single time. In the same sample, other DNA sequences code for this CDR3. The chain carries TRBV5-1 and TRBJ1-5, with TRBD1 matching 9 bases. The length of the CDR3 is 15 residues. With V trimmed by 0 bases and J by 4 bases, 2 bases remained unmatched. CDR1 SGHRS and CDR2 YFSETQ come from the germline V gene. CDR3 sequence (DNA): TGCGCCAGCAGCTTGGGGGACAGGGAAAATCAGCCCCAGCATTTT. Its protein is CASSLGDRENQPQHF.

The chain couples TRBV18 to TRBJ2-5, with 8 positions matching TRBD1. V lost 1 base to trimming and J lost 4 bases; unmatched junction nucleotides: 2. Germline CDR1 and CDR2: KGHSH and LQKENI. This CDR3 is built from 14 residues. CDR3 residues: CASSPQDRVETQYF. The DNA of the CDR3 is TGTGCCAGCTCACCACAGGACAGGGTAGAGACCCAGTACTTC.

This clone was observed a few times. V is TRBV19 and J is TRBJ1-1; 8 nucleotides align to TRBD1. Germline trimming cut 5 bases from V and 4 bases from J; bases unmatched to any gene: 3. The germline V gene encodes CDR1 LNHDA and CDR2 SQIVND (reference sequence). The CDR3 sequence is 13 residues long. CDR3 sequence reads: CASSSGGSTEAFF. Written as DNA, the CDR3 is TGTGCCAGTAGTTCAGGGGGCTCCACTGAAGCTTTCTTT.

This clone was counted once. This chain connects TRBV9 to TRBJ2-7, with D maybe TRBD2 (6 bases). V shed 0 bases and J shed 3 bases, with 16 bases lying between them. From germline, CDR1 is SGDLS and CDR2 YYNGEE. CDR3 length: 16 amino acids. Here the CDR3 DNA reads TGTGCCAGCAGCGTAGATCAAGGTAGCGGATTCTACGAGCAGTACTTC. This encodes CASSVDQGSGFYEQYF. Complete variable domain (other parts from reference TRBV9 and TRBJ2-7): DSGVTQTPKHLITATGQRVTLRCSPRSGDLSVYWYQQSLDQGLQFLIQYYNGEERAKGNILERFSAQQFPDLHSELNLSSLELGDSALYFCASSVDQGSGFYEQYFGPGTRLTVT.

This sequence joins TRBV18 and TRBJ1-2; 9 bases line up with TRBD1. The CDR3 has 13 amino acids. The germline V gene encodes CDR1 KGHSH and CDR2 LQKENI. Trimming removed 3 bases from V and 8 bases from J; junction bases left unmatched: 4. CDR3 nucleotides: TGTGCCAGCTCACCGGGACAGGGTGAAGGCTACACCTTC. It is translated as CASSPGQGEGYTF.

This rearrangement joins TRBV28 to TRBJ2-1; 12 bases are shared with TRBD2. Per the germline V gene, CDR1 is MDHEN and CDR2 is SYDVKM. Trimming removed 5 bases from V and 4 bases from J; junction bases left unmatched: 15. This CDR3 spans 19 amino acids. CDR3 amino acids: CASSPITSSGRAAYNEQFF. The CDR3 DNA reads TGTGCCAGCAGTCCCATAACTTCTAGCGGGAGGGCCGCTTACAATGAGCAGTTCTTC.

This clone showed up just once. The same CDR3 is also encoded by other DNA sequences in this sample. The V and J genes are TRBV5-1 and TRBJ1-3; tentative D call: TRBD1 (6 bases). The germline CDR1 and CDR2 sequences are SGHRS and YFSETQ. The V end lost 4 bases, the J end lost 2 bases, and 13 bases lay between the germline ends. The CDR3 has 15 residues. CDR3 sequence: CASSLDRLAGNTIYF. For the CDR3, the DNA is TGCGCCAGCAGCCTGGACAGATTGGCTGGAAACACCATATATTTT.

The chain is built from TRBV18 and TRBJ2-1; 8 nucleotides match TRBD2. V lost 1 base and J lost 4; bases outside the gene matches: 6. This CDR3 has 16 residues. Germline V lookup: CDR1 KGHSH, CDR2 LQKENI. The CDR3 DNA sequence: TGTGCCAGCTCACCACAAGGGTCGGGAGGGTACAATGAGCAGTTCTTC. Its translation is CASSPQGSGGYNEQFF.

This chain links TRBV12-3 or TRBV12-4 with TRBJ1-2, with D unclear. CDR3 length equals 13 residues. V was shortened by 7 bases and J by 8 bases, with 17 bases between the two germline ends. In DNA, the CDR3 is TGTGCCAGCATCTCCGGGTACCGAGGAGGCTACACCTTC. Its translation: CASISGYRGGYTF.

CDR3 in amino acids: CAIKQGNTEAFF. The CDR3 DNA is TGTGCCATCAAACAGGGGAACACTGAAGCTTTCTTT. The chain has TRBV10-3 and TRBJ1-1; TRBD1 might be the D (6 bases). Trimming removed 7 bases at V and 1 base at J, with 7 bases between. CDR1 and CDR2 (germline): ENHRY, SYGVKD. The CDR3 covers 12 residues.

V is TRBV28 and J is TRBJ1-2; D not certain. Germline CDR1 reads MDHEN; CDR2 reads SYDVKM. This CDR3 comprises 14 residues. The V end was cut by 6 bases, the J end by 8 bases, with 19 bases between. The CDR3 sequence is CASRWSGSFGGYTF. The CDR3 DNA follows: TGTGCCAGCAGGTGGTCCGGGTCTTTTGGGGGCTACACCTTC.

V and J are TRBV30 and TRBJ2-5; TRBD1 might be the D (6 bases). The germline V gene has CDR1 GTSNPN and CDR2 SVGIG (reference sequence). V was pared by 5 bases and J by 4 bases, with 20 bases between. This CDR3 has 15 residues. CDR3 nucleotide sequence: TGTGCCTGGGACCTGGGGGCTGGGAAGGGAGAGACCCAGTACTTC. Amino acid sequence: CAWDLGAGKGETQYF.

This chain uses TRBV6-6 with TRBJ2-1; D is perhaps TRBD2 (5 bases). CDR1 and CDR2 from the germline V gene are MNHNY and SVGAGI (reference sequence). The CDR3 runs to 15 residues. V was shortened by 0 bases and J by 3 bases, with 9 bases between the two germline ends. Here the CDR3 DNA reads TGTGCCAGCAGTTACTCTAGCGCCCGCTACAATGAGCAGTTCTTC. Translated: CASSYSSARYNEQFF.

CDR3 residues: CASSVGGSGRLSEQFF. The DNA for the CDR3 is TGTGCCAGCAGCGTAGGTGGTAGCGGGAGGTTGAGTGAGCAGTTCTTC. V usage is TRBV9 and J usage is TRBJ2-1; TRBD2 matches 10 bases. The V gene's germline CDR1 is SGDLS and CDR2 YYNGEE. With 0 bases clipped from V and 9 bases from J, the junction kept 9 bases outside the gene matches. This CDR3 comprises 16 residues.

This clone was seen a single time. The CDR3 sequence: CASSQVSRDGYTF. The CDR3 region has the DNA TGTGCCAGCAGCCAAGTTTCCAGGGATGGCTACACCTTC. The gene calls are TRBV14 and TRBJ1-2; weak D call: TRBD1 (5 bases). The germline V gene encodes CDR1 SGHDN and CDR2 FVKESK. V lost 1 base, J lost 6 bases, and 9 bases lay in between. The CDR3 totals 13 residues.